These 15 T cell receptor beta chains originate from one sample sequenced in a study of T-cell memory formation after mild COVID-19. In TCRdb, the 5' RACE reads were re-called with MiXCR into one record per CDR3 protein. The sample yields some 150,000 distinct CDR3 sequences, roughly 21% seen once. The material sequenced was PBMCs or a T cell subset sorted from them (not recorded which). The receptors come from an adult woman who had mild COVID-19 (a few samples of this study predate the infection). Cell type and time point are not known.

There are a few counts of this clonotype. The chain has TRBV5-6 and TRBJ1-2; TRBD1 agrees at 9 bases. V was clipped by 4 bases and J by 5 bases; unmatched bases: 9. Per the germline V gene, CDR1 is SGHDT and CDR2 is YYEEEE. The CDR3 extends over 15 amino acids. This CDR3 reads CASSVYRGPRYGYTF. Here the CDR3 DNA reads TGTGCCAGCAGCGTCTACAGGGGGCCGCGGTATGGCTACACCTTC.

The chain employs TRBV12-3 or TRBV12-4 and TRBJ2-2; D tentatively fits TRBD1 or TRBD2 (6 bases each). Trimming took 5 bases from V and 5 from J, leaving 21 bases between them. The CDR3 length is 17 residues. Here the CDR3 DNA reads TGTGCCAGCAGTCTCCTACTCGGGGGCATTAGAACCGGGGAGCTGTTTTTT. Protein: CASSLLLGGIRTGELFF.

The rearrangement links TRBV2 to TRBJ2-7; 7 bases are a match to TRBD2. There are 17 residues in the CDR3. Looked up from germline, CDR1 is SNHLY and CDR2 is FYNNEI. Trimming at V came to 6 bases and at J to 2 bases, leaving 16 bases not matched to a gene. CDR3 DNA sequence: TGTGCCAGCAGCCTAGCCCTACTCCTAGCGGAGACCTACGAGCAGTACTTC. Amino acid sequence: CASSLALLLAETYEQYF.

The CDR3 DNA reads as TGTGCCAGCAGTTTAGCGGGACAGTTCTCACCCCTCCACTTT. This gives the protein CASSLAGQFSPLHF. V usage is TRBV12-3 or TRBV12-4 and J usage is TRBJ1-6, with 7 bases matching TRBD1. V was pared by 0 bases and J by 10 bases, with 3 bases of the junction left unmatched. This CDR3 has 14 residues.

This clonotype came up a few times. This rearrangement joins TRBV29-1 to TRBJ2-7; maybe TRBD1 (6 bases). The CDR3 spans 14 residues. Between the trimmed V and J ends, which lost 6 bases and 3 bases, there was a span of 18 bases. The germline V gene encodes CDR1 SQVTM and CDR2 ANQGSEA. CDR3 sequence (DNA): TGCAGCGTGGTACGGGACAAGGATTACTACGAGCAGTACTTC. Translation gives CSVVRDKDYYEQYF.

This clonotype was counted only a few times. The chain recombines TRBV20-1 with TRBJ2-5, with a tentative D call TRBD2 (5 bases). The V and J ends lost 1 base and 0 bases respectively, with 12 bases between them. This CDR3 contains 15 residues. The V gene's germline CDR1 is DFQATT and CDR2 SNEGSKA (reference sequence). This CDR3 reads CSARVSGWYQETQYF. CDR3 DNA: TGCAGTGCTAGAGTAAGCGGCTGGTACCAAGAGACCCAGTACTTC.

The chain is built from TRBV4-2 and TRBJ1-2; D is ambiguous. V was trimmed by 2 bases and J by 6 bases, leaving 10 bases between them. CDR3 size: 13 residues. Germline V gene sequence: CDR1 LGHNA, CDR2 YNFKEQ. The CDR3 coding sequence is TGTGCCAGCAGCCAACTCGGGCGTAATGGCTACACCTTC. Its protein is CASSQLGRNGYTF.

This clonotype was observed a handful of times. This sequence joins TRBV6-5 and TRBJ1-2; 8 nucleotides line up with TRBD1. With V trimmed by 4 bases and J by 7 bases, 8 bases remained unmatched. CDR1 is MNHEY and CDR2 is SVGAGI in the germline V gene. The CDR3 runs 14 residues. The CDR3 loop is CASSSSGQGAGYTF. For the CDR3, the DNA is TGTGCCAGCAGTTCCTCTGGACAGGGTGCTGGCTACACCTTC.

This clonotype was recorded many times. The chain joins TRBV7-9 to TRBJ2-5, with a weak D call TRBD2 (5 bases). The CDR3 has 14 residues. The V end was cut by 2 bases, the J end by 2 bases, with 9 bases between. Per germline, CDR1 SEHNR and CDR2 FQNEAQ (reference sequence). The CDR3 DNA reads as TGTGCCAGCAGCTTATCGGGAACACAAGAGACCCAGTACTTC. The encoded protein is CASSLSGTQETQYF.

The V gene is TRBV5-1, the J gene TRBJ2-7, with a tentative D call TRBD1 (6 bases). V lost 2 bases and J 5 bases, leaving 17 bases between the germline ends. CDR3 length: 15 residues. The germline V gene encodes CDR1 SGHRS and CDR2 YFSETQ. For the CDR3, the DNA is TGCGCCAGCAGCTTTGAGGGGGTCCCCTCTGACGAGCAGTACTTC. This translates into CASSFEGVPSDEQYF. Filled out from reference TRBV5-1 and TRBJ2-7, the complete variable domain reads KAGVTQTPRYLIKTRGQQVTLSCSPISGHRSVSWYQQTPGQGLQFLFEYFSETQRNKGNFPGRFSGRQFSNSRSEMNVSTLELGDSALYLCASSFEGVPSDEQYFGPGTRLTVT.

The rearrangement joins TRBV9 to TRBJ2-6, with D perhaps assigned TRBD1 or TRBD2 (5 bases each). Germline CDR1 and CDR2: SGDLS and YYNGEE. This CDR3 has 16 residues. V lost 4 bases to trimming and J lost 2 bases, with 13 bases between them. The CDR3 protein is CASSPRVGAGANVLTF. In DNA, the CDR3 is TGTGCCAGCAGCCCACGCGTGGGGGCTGGGGCCAACGTCCTGACTTTC.

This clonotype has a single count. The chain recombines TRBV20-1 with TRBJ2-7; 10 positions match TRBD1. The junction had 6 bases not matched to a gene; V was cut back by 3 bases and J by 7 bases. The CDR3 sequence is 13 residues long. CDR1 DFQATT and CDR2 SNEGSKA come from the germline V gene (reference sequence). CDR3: CSARPGQGLEQYF. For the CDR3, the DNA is TGCAGTGCTAGGCCGGGACAGGGGTTGGAGCAGTACTTC.

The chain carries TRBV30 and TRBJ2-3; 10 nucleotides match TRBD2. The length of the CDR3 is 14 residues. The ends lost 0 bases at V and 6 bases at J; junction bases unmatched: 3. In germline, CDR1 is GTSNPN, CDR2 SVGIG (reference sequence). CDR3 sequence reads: CAWSVQAGGDTQYF. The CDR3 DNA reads TGTGCCTGGAGTGTACAAGCGGGGGGGGATACGCAGTATTTT.

CDR3 sequence (DNA): TGTGCCAGCAGCCAAGTGACGCAGTATTTT. Protein: CASSQVTQYF. J is TRBJ2-3 and V is TRBV14; D not resolved. The germline CDR1 and CDR2 sequences are SGHDN and FVKESK. This CDR3 spans 10 amino acids. V was shortened by 1 base and J by 9 bases, with 2 bases between the two germline ends.

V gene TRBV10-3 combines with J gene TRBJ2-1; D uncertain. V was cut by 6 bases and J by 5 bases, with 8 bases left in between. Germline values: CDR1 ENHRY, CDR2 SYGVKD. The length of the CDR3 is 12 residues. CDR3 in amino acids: CAISAQDNEQFF. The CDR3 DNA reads TGTGCCATCAGCGCTCAGGACAATGAGCAGTTCTTC.